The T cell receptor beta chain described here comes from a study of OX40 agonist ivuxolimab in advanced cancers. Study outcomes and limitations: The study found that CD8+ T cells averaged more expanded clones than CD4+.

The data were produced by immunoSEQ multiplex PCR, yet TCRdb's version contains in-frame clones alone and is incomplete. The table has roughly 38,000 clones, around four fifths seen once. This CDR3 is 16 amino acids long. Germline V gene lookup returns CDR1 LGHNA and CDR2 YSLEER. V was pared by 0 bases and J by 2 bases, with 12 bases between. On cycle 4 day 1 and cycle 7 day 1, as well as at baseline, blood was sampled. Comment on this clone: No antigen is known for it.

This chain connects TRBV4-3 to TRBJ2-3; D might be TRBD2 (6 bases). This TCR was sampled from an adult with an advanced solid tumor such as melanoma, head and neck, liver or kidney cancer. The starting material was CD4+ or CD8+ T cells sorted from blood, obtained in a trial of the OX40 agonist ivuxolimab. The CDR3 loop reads CASSQEGGIFTDTQYF. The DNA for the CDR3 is TGCGCCAGCAGCCAAGAAGGCGGGATCTTCACAGATACGCAGTATTTT.